This TCR beta chain originates from a study of T cell changes during pregnancy in multiple sclerosis. The V gene end was trimmed by 0 bases and the J gene end by 2 bases; junction bases not matched to a gene: 1. The CDR3 covers 15 residues. Germline lookup yields CDR1 LGHNA and CDR2 YSLEER. This table comes from immunoSEQ multiplex PCR, and its TCRdb copy is limited to in-frame clones, with some not included. The data contain 50,000 to 75,000 clones, more than 85% of them seen just once; the ten biggest clones take up less than 3.5%. The clonotype was recovered from a female donor with multiple sclerosis, enrolled in a pregnancy study. Sequenced here: CD8+ T cells from peripheral blood mononuclear cells, sampled in the third trimester of pregnancy. The genes are TRBV4-3 and TRBJ2-3, with 8 bases matching TRBD1. The CDR3 bases are TGCGCCAGCAGCCAAGAGGACAGGGCCACAGATACGCAGTATTTT. It specifies CASSQEDRATDTQYF.